This T cell receptor beta chain originates from a study of blood T cell repertoires in COVID-19. Turning to the study itself: Spain, Italy and the United States supplied samples that represented acute and convalescent COVID-19. The cDNA or gDNA used as material had been derived from T cells, B-cell-depleted T cells, or PBMCs.

As handled by the study authors: Amplification from reference gene primers served as the basis for estimated nucleated cell counts. Produced via immunoSEQ multiplex PCR; TCRdb's table is partial and in-frame only. For V, J and clone size, that table is used; D and trimming come from the DNA. The profile shows about 190,000 clones, around 78% of them singletons. This CDR3 spans 13 amino acids. V was pared by 1 base and J by 5 bases, with 3 bases of the junction left unmatched. Germline values: CDR1 SGHNT, CDR2 YYREEE (reference sequence). The source of this sequence is a woman of 80 years or more with active or convalescent COVID-19. The material sequenced was peripheral blood. The rearrangement joins TRBV5-4 to TRBJ2-7; 7 nucleotides match TRBD2. The CDR3 protein is CASSLQLANEQYF. DNA for the CDR3: TGTGCCAGCAGCTTGCAACTAGCGAACGAGCAGTACTTC.